The count of the clone carrying this T cell receptor beta chain is one. Its antigen remains unknown. With 60 Vbeta and 13 Jbeta primers, the PCR was carried out. Clones were read by immunoSEQ multiplex PCR, and TCRdb kept only the in-frame ones, dropping some. The sample lists around 150,000 clones, approximately 77% occurring once. This sample stems from a study of cytomegalovirus exposure and HLA in healthy donors. Study in general: The Caucasian-associated ancestry cluster contained 81% of the 398 genotyped donors.

The CDR3 consists of 17 residues. The trim removed 6 bases at V and 7 bases at J, leaving 15 bases unmatched. CDR1 is MNHEY, CDR2 SMNVEV, per germline (reference sequence). The study's findings and limits: Three of the chains that were CMV-associated were confirmed in vitro to be specific for CMV antigens. Sequencing had likely introduced a cluster of highly shared sequence variants as an artifact.

Material for sequencing was PBMCs. V is TRBV27 and J is TRBJ1-6, with TRBD1 identical over 7 bases. This TCR was sampled from a woman in her thirties or forties in good health and CMV-seronegative. The CDR3 nucleotides are TGTGCCAGCAGCCGCGGGACAGCTCCTGGAAGCAATTCACCCCTCCACTTT. Protein product: CASSRGTAPGSNSPLHF.